This T cell receptor (beta chain) was captured by sequencing in a study of T-cell reconstitution after alpha-beta-depleted transplantation in children. Preparing the TCRbeta library involved the use of unique molecular identifiers. From the PCR reads, TCRdb called clonotypes with MiXCR, one entry per CDR3 protein. The table has about 230,000 distinct CDR3 sequences, more than 10% seen once; the top ten hold roughly 2.6%. V gave up 5 bases and J gave up 8 bases, with 15 bases separating them. This CDR3 has 14 residues. Germline values: CDR1 SEHNR, CDR2 FQNEAQ (reference sequence). The table lists this clonotype with many counts.

Sequenced material: PBMCs from the stem cell graft donor, taken from the stem cell graft. The rearrangement links TRBV7-9 to TRBJ1-4, with TRBD1 as a possible D gene (5 bases). The source is a human donor who donated a stem cell graft to a child with acute lymphoblastic leukemia. The DNA of the CDR3 is TGTGCCAGCAGCCGGTCAGGGATTAGGGAAAAACTGTTTTTT. Its translation: CASSRSGIREKLFF.